The 19 T cell receptor beta chains presented below share a single source sample, sequenced in a study of Graves' ophthalmopathy and Graves' hyperthyroidism. Amplified material comprised TCR beta CDR3 regions derived from RNA transcripts. First-round RT-PCR used HTBI primers; second-round multiplex PCR followed. From the multiplex PCR reads, TCRdb called clonotypes with MiXCR, one entry per CDR3 protein. The sample shows 680,000 or so distinct CDR3 sequences, about 20% of them seen only once. The sample comprised peripheral blood. The receptor source for this set is a young woman with stable Graves' hyperthyroidism. Some clones in this sample may be carry-over from other donors' samples.

This clonotype was recorded at least ten times. The rearrangement joins TRBV7-2 to TRBJ2-7; D is ambiguous. V was cut by 1 base and J by 5 bases, with 9 bases left in between. The germline V gene has CDR1 SGHTA and CDR2 FQGNSA. The CDR3 is 13 amino acids. This CDR3 reads CASSLDHVNEQYF. The CDR3 nucleotides read TGTGCCAGCAGCTTAGATCATGTCAACGAGCAGTACTTC.

The rearrangement links TRBV30 to TRBJ2-7, with D perhaps matching TRBD2 (6 bases). In germline, CDR1 is GTSNPN, CDR2 SVGIG (reference sequence). Trimming removed 0 bases from V and 7 bases from J, with 19 bases in between. The CDR3 runs to 15 residues. The CDR3 reads CAWSVLPGGLYEQYF. The CDR3 nucleotides read TGTGCCTGGAGTGTACTCCCTGGGGGACTGTATGAGCAGTACTTC.

This clonotype was detected many times. The rearrangement uses TRBV5-8 and TRBJ2-7; 12 bases are a match to TRBD1. This CDR3 is 15 amino acids long. V lost 4 bases to trimming and J lost 6 bases; unmatched junction nucleotides: 8. Germline V gene sequence: CDR1 SGHTS, CDR2 YDEGEE. The CDR3 DNA is TGTGCCAGCAGCCGCCGGGGACAGGGGGCGTTCGAGCAGTACTTC. Encoded protein: CASSRRGQGAFEQYF.

This chain's CDR3 is CSARDLRANTEAFF. CDR3 nucleotide sequence: TGCAGTGCTAGAGATCTCCGGGCTAACACTGAAGCTTTCTTT. J is TRBJ1-1 and V is TRBV20-1; D remains unclear. Trimming shortened V by 0 bases and J by 2 bases, and 10 bases separated the two germline ends. This CDR3 has 14 residues. Per germline, CDR1 DFQATT and CDR2 SNEGSKA (reference sequence).

Ten or more counts support this clonotype. The chain couples TRBV7-3 to TRBJ2-7; 8 bases line up with TRBD2. After removal of 2 bases from V and 4 bases from J, the junction contained 4 bases not matched to a gene. This CDR3 comprises 14 residues. The germline V gene has CDR1 SGHTA and CDR2 FQGTGA. CDR3 nucleotides: TGTGCCAGCAGCTTACAGGGACTAGGGTACGAGCAGTACTTC. This encodes CASSLQGLGYEQYF.

The rearrangement joins TRBV6-1 to TRBJ1-6; maybe TRBD1 (5 bases). The CDR3 runs to 16 residues. Germline CDR1 MNHNS, CDR2 SASEGT. Between the trimmed V and J ends, which lost 6 bases and 0 bases, there was a span of 12 bases. CDR3 region: CASSPTVLSYNSPLHF. As DNA, the CDR3 is TGTGCCAGCAGCCCGACAGTTCTCTCCTATAATTCACCCCTCCACTTT.

There are many counts of this clonotype. The chain recombines TRBV28 with TRBJ1-5; D may be TRBD1 (5 bases). CDR1 and CDR2 from the germline V gene are MDHEN and SYDVKM. This CDR3 has 14 amino acids. Trimming shortened V by 6 bases and J by 5 bases, and 14 bases separated the two germline ends. For the CDR3, the DNA is TGTGCCAGCAGCCCCTTCGGGGGGTATCAGCCCCAGCATTTT. Translating it yields CASSPFGGYQPQHF.

This clonotype was seen a handful of times. This chain links TRBV2 with TRBJ1-1; 7 nucleotides match TRBD1. The germline V gene encodes CDR1 SNHLY and CDR2 FYNNEI. The V and J ends lost 5 bases and 7 bases, in that order; junction bases with no gene match: 4. The CDR3 covers 12 residues. CDR3 in amino acids: CASSHGTDEAFF. CDR3 bases: TGTGCCAGCAGTCACGGGACAGATGAAGCTTTCTTT.

The gene calls are TRBV25-1 and TRBJ2-7, with 8 nucleotides matching TRBD2. J gave up 3 bases and V 3 bases, and 16 bases lay outside the gene matches. The length of the CDR3 is 18 residues. Germline V gives CDR1 MGHDK, CDR2 SYGVNS. The CDR3: CASSDPSHSGTSIYEQYF. The CDR3 DNA follows: TGTGCCAGCAGTGATCCCTCCCATAGCGGGACTTCCATCTACGAGCAGTACTTC.

V usage is TRBV12-3 or TRBV12-4 and J usage is TRBJ2-7, with TRBD1 matching over 7 bases. Trimming removed 5 bases from V and 3 bases from J; junction bases left unmatched: 16. The CDR3 is 17 amino acids. The CDR3 sequence: CASSATLGQNPYYEQYF. The CDR3 bases are TGTGCCAGCAGTGCCACCCTGGGACAGAACCCCTACTACGAGCAGTACTTC.

This clonotype has a count of ten or more. The chain couples TRBV12-3 or TRBV12-4 to TRBJ2-7, with TRBD2 matching over 9 bases. The V and J ends lost 5 bases and 0 bases, in that order; junction bases with no gene match: 8. The CDR3 spans 16 residues. The CDR3 DNA follows: TGTGCCAGCAGTCCCGGGACTAGCTCGAGCTCCTACGAGCAGTACTTC. The encoded protein is CASSPGTSSSSYEQYF.

J is TRBJ1-6 and V is TRBV6-5, with D perhaps TRBD1 (5 bases). The V end was cut by 4 bases, the J end by 5 bases, with 9 bases between. CDR1 and CDR2 from the germline V gene are MNHEY and SVGAGI. The CDR3 is 14 amino acids. CDR3 amino acids: CASSSGYDNSPLHF. The CDR3 bases are TGTGCCAGCAGTTCAGGGTACGATAATTCACCCCTCCACTTT.

This clonotype showed up just a few times. The rearrangement uses TRBV28 and TRBJ1-1, with a weak D call TRBD1 (5 bases). Per the germline V gene, CDR1 is MDHEN and CDR2 is SYDVKM. The V end was cut by 6 bases, the J end by 5 bases, with 16 bases between. CDR3 length: 14 amino acids. CDR3 nucleotides: TGTGCCAGCAGACAACACGACAGAAGGACTGAAGCTTTCTTT. This sequence encodes CASRQHDRRTEAFF.

This clonotype showed up many times. The V and J genes are TRBV30 and TRBJ1-2; no clear D gene. V gave up 0 bases and J gave up 5 bases, with 7 bases separating them. The CDR3 has 12 amino acids. Germline CDR1 is GTSNPN and CDR2 is SVGIG (reference sequence). CDR3 DNA sequence: TGTGCCTGGAGTGTATCGGGTTATGGCTACACCTTC. Its protein is CAWSVSGYGYTF.

This clonotype was counted ten times or more. The rearrangement uses TRBV20-1 and TRBJ2-7, with 9 bases that match TRBD1. This CDR3 spans 13 amino acids. V shed 6 bases, J shed 4 bases, and the junction held 7 bases outside the gene matches. Germline V CDR1 and CDR2: DFQATT, SNEGSKA (reference sequence). CDR3: CSAERGTGYEQYF. DNA of the CDR3: TGCAGTGCGGAACGCGGGACAGGGTACGAGCAGTACTTC.

This clonotype was seen ten or more times. The V call is TRBV12-3 or TRBV12-4, the J call TRBJ1-1; 11 bases align to TRBD1. J was trimmed by 6 bases and V by 7 bases; bases with no gene match: 10. CDR3 length: 15 amino acids. The CDR3 DNA reads as TGTGCCAGCACCTCACACCTGGACAGGGGGCCTGAAGCTTTCTTT. It codes for CASTSHLDRGPEAFF.

The chain recombines TRBV19 with TRBJ2-7, with TRBD1 matching 9 bases. J was trimmed by 4 bases and V by 3 bases; bases with no gene match: 4. CDR3 length equals 14 residues. Germline CDR1 LNHDA, CDR2 SQIVND (reference sequence). The CDR3 is CASSMRDREYEQYF. CDR3 bases: TGTGCCAGTAGTATGAGGGACAGGGAGTACGAGCAGTACTTC.

This rearrangement joins TRBV29-1 to TRBJ1-3; D is unclear. The germline CDR1 and CDR2 sequences are SQVTM and ANQGSEA. V lost 4 bases and J 2 bases, leaving 6 bases between the germline ends. The CDR3 spans 12 residues. The CDR3: CSVVVTGNTIYF. The CDR3 coding sequence is TGCAGCGTTGTTGTGACTGGAAACACCATATATTTT.

This clonotype was seen just once. This chain joins TRBV6-1 and TRBJ1-2, with 7 bases identical to TRBD1. V lost 6 bases to trimming and J lost 8 bases; unmatched junction nucleotides: 6. The CDR3 is 12 amino acids. Germline CDR1 and CDR2: MNHNS and SASEGT. Here the CDR3 reads CASRSTGVGYTF. The DNA of the CDR3 is TGTGCCAGCAGATCCACAGGGGTCGGCTACACCTTC.